This TCR beta chain came from a study of cytomegalovirus exposure and HLA in healthy donors. Turning to the study itself: Early released data comprised some 85 million unique TCRs from HLA-typed donors.

Study-level findings and limits: In an earlier analysis, productive rearrangement rates for most beta V segments clustered near 87% or 30%. A classifier reportedly called cytomegalovirus status with high sensitivity and specificity.

The study ran its PCR with 60 Vbeta and 13 Jbeta primers. TCRdb's copy holds only in-frame clones and misses some; the assay was immunoSEQ multiplex PCR. Here the sample spans roughly 130,000 clones, approximately 66% being singletons. The donors (healthy individuals) were bone marrow donors. Germline CDR1 and CDR2: LNHDA and SQIVND (reference sequence). This CDR3 spans 12 amino acids. Trimming at V came to 7 bases and at J to 6 bases, leaving 3 bases not matched to a gene. This clone was seen only a few times. Antigen unknown. The receptor's source is a woman in her 40s in good health and CMV-seropositive. Sequenced input: PBMCs. The chain combines TRBV19 with TRBJ1-5; TRBD1 matches at 7 bases. CDR3 protein: CASKGAGQPQHF. The CDR3 DNA reads TGTGCCAGTAAGGGGGCCGGTCAGCCCCAGCATTTT. The complete variable domain, with remaining parts taken from reference TRBV19 and TRBJ1-5, reads DGGITQSPKYLFRKEGQNVTLSCEQNLNHDAMYWYRQDPGQGLRLIYYSQIVNDFQKGDIAEGYSVSREKKESFPLTVTSAQKNPTAFYLCASKGAGQPQHFGDGTRLSIL.